Described below is a single T cell receptor beta chain sequence and its context. Its cognate antigen is unknown. The data belong to a study of OX40 agonist ivuxolimab in advanced cancers. Produced via immunoSEQ multiplex PCR; TCRdb's table is partial and in-frame only. The sample includes roughly 50,000 clones, around nine tenths seen only once; the top ten take around 1.8%. Overall study findings and caveats: Low normalized T-cell clonal expansion was also seen in some nonresponders.

The V end was cut by 2 bases, the J end by 1 base, with 11 bases between. Germline CDR1 and CDR2: MNHNY and SVGAGI (reference sequence). The CDR3 is made up of 15 amino acids. The sequencing here drew on CD4+ or CD8+ T cells sorted from blood, taken in a trial of the OX40 agonist ivuxolimab. This chain uses TRBV6-6 with TRBJ2-5; a possible D gene is TRBD1 (6 bases). This TCR came from an adult with an advanced solid tumor such as melanoma, head and neck, liver or kidney cancer. The chain's CDR3 is CASSYGGRLQETQYF. The CDR3 nucleotides read TGTGCCAGCAGTTACGGGGGCAGGCTCCAAGAGACCCAGTACTTC.